Below, 10 T cell receptor beta chains from the same sample are listed, as sequenced in a study of T cell changes during pregnancy in multiple sclerosis. Clones were sequenced by immunoSEQ multiplex PCR, and TCRdb holds only the in-frame ones, with some missing. Among approximately 46,000 clones listed, 80% to 90% were seen once. The sample in question was CD8+ T cells from peripheral blood mononuclear cells, obtained in the second trimester of pregnancy. The source is a female donor with multiple sclerosis, enrolled in a pregnancy study.

This clone was seen a single time. This rearrangement joins TRBV19 to TRBJ2-3; 8 bases match TRBD2. Germline V gives CDR1 LNHDA, CDR2 SQIVND (reference sequence). The CDR3 is 16 amino acids. Unmatched junction bases numbered 10, after V lost 6 bases and J lost 2 bases. CDR3 sequence reads: CASRPSWREDTDTQYF. Written as DNA, the CDR3 is TGTGCCAGTAGGCCGTCGTGGCGGGAGGACACAGATACGCAGTATTTT.

This chain links TRBV12-5 with TRBJ2-3; D not resolved. The CDR3 has 12 amino acids. Germline V gene data show CDR1 as LGHNT and CDR2 as FRNRAP. The V and J ends lost 3 bases and 4 bases respectively, with 5 bases between them. The CDR3 protein is CASGFSPDTQYF. The CDR3 DNA is TGTGCTAGTGGTTTTAGCCCAGATACGCAGTATTTT.

The chain links TRBV29-1 to TRBJ2-7, with TRBD1 matching over 8 bases. V lost 0 bases and J lost 2; bases outside the gene matches: 6. Per germline, CDR1 SQVTM and CDR2 ANQGSEA. This CDR3 has 15 residues. DNA for the CDR3: TGCAGCGTTGAAGATCAGACAGGGGCTGCCTACGAGCAGTACTTC. Amino acid sequence: CSVEDQTGAAYEQYF.

The chain links TRBV6-1 to TRBJ1-1, with D possibly matching TRBD1 (5 bases). Trimming stripped 8 bases from V and 0 bases from J, with 10 bases between. The CDR3 extends over 13 amino acids. Germline loops: CDR1 MNHNS, CDR2 SASEGT. For the CDR3, the DNA is TGTGCCAGCGGGGAGGGGTTGAACACTGAAGCTTTCTTT. This encodes CASGEGLNTEAFF.

The chain has TRBV4-1 and TRBJ2-5; weak D call: TRBD1 (6 bases). The CDR3 totals 18 residues. Looked up from germline, CDR1 is MGHRA and CDR2 is YSYEKL. The V end was cut by 1 base, the J end by 3 bases, with 21 bases between. CDR3 in DNA: TGCGCCAGCAGCCAAGTAGTTGCGACAGGAAGAAAAAAAGAGACCCAGTACTTC. Translating it yields CASSQVVATGRKKETQYF.

V usage is TRBV19 and J usage is TRBJ1-1; TRBD1 matches 11 bases. The V segment lost 2 bases and the J segment 4 bases; nucleotides outside the gene matches: 6. The germline V gene has CDR1 LNHDA and CDR2 SQIVND (reference sequence). The CDR3 is made up of 16 amino acids. The CDR3 region is CASSIRTGGWTTEAFF. In DNA, the CDR3 is TGTGCCAGTAGTATACGGACAGGGGGCTGGACCACTGAAGCTTTCTTT.

The V gene is TRBV9, the J gene TRBJ2-7; D is undetermined. Germline V gene sequence: CDR1 SGDLS, CDR2 YYNGEE. The CDR3 loop spans 13 amino acids. The ends were cut back, 1 base at V and 7 bases at J, with 12 bases in the middle. This CDR3 reads CASSVSPTWEQYF. For the CDR3, the DNA is TGTGCCAGCAGCGTATCCCCTACGTGGGAGCAGTACTTC. The entire variable domain, with the rest obtained from reference TRBV9 and TRBJ2-7, is as follows: DSGVTQTPKHLITATGQRVTLRCSPRSGDLSVYWYQQSLDQGLQFLIQYYNGEERAKGNILERFSAQQFPDLHSELNLSSLELGDSALYFCASSVSPTWEQYFGPGTRLTVT.

In regard to this clone: The junction shows a germline mismatch at one end, possibly a read error. The rearrangement uses TRBV7-7 and TRBJ2-5; 14 bases are shared with TRBD2. The length of the CDR3 is 19 residues. Looked up from germline, CDR1 is SSHAT and CDR2 is FNYEAQ (reference sequence). CDR3 coding DNA: TGTGCTAGCAGCGAGGCCGGGACTAGCGGGGGCCCTAATCAAGAGACCCAGTACTTC. Encoded protein: CASSEAGTSGGPNQETQYF. Filled out from reference TRBV7-7 and TRBJ2-5, the complete variable domain reads GAGVSQSPRYKVTKRGQDVTLRCDPISSHATLYWYQQALGQGPEFLTYFNYEAQPDKSGLPSDRFSAERPEGSISTLTIQRTEQRDSAMYRCASSEAGTSGGPNQETQYFGPGTRLLVL.

The V call is TRBV5-4, the J call TRBJ2-5; a weak D match, TRBD1 (7 bases). The CDR3 is made up of 16 amino acids. Trimming stripped 4 bases from V and 2 bases from J, with 18 bases between. Looked up from germline, CDR1 is SGHNT and CDR2 is YYREEE (reference sequence). CDR3 nucleotides: TGTGCCAGCAGCCGACGCGGAGGGACAGCACAAGAGACCCAGTACTTC. Protein sequence: CASSRRGGTAQETQYF. Full variable domain (remainder filled in from reference TRBV5-4 and TRBJ2-5): ETGVTQSPTHLIKTRGQQVTLRCSSQSGHNTVSWYQQALGQGPQFIFQYYREEENGRGNFPPRFSGLQFPNYSSELNVNALELDDSALYLCASSRRGGTAQETQYFGPGTRLLVL.

The chain employs TRBV27 and TRBJ2-7; 7 bases are a match to TRBD1. CDR1 and CDR2 (germline): MNHEY, SMNVEV (reference sequence). The CDR3 is 13 amino acids. With V trimmed by 5 bases and J by 2 bases, 3 bases remained unmatched. The CDR3 protein is CASSTGAPYEQYF. The CDR3 nucleotides read TGTGCCAGCAGTACAGGGGCCCCCTACGAGCAGTACTTC.